This T cell receptor (beta chain) was retrieved from a study of blood T cells in healthy people across ages. Turning to the study itself: Roughly one uniquely barcoded beta molecule per two T cells was captured.

A J-beta primer mix and a sample-barcoded 5' primer were used in a second PCR of about 6 to 12 cycles. Carrying 12 random nucleotides, a template-switch adaptor labeled each individual cDNA molecule. Each sample provided no less than 3 million CDR3-containing paired-end reads. Via MiXCR, TCRdb re-called the 5' RACE reads, giving one row per CDR3 protein. Of 730,000 or so distinct CDR3 sequences detected, around 40% appear once; the ten largest clones hold more than 20%. Germline lookup yields CDR1 MNHEY and CDR2 SMNVEV (reference sequence). V dropped 4 bases and J dropped 4; count of bases not matched to a gene: 9. The CDR3 totals 16 residues.

The receptor comes from a woman between 55 and 75 years old in good health. The sample consisted of blood. This chain joins TRBV27 and TRBJ2-3; 9 nucleotides line up with TRBD1. CDR3 region: CASSSPGQGFPDTQYF. The CDR3, as DNA: TGTGCCAGCAGTTCTCCGGGACAGGGATTCCCAGATACGCAGTATTTT.